This TCR beta chain was sequenced for a study of T cell clusters in autoimmune cytopenias (dated by TCRdb to the late 2010s). About the study as a whole: Healthy donor controls had a mean age of approximately 56 years and a median age of approximately 61 years, with about half of the roughly 45 female. Per sample, TRB sequencing gave a median depth of around 53,000 reads and a median of 2,350 distinct TRB clonotypes. TRB and IGH repertoires from peripheral blood were sequenced in autoimmune cytopenia patients at active disease and during treatment follow-up, with healthy, CLL and autoimmune hepatitis controls included alongside. The study was designed to test whether a disease-specific immune repertoire signature usable as a blood-based biomarker is carried by autoimmune cytopenia patients. For primary cytopenia, the controls were about 25 age-matched healthy donors, and for secondary cytopenia, the controls were approximately 14 age-matched CLL patients. The comparison group for autoimmune hepatitis repertoires was about 20 healthy donors matched for age and sex. The investigation overall reported the following: A lack of physiological T cell clusters in primary autoimmune cytopenia patients was suggested by GLIPH, as 51 clusters were found to be exclusive to healthy donors versus approximately 17 exclusive to patients. TRB repertoire shifts, with less even repertoires observed in secondary cytopenia and CLL, were mostly attributed to lymphoma bias rather than autoimmunity. In the comparison of secondary cytopenia with CLL, no cluster-lack signature showed up, apparently because the dominant lymphoma-associated repertoire masked the signature. The T cell clusters were defined only in silico, and the functional role of the clusters was left to be validated experimentally. Healthy donors had almost three times as many exclusive TRB clusters as active autoimmune hepatitis patients, a finding consistent with an autoimmunity-wide signature.

For each sample, TRB amplification used 200 to 250 ng of peripheral blood genomic DNA, equal to about 37,000 genome equivalents. The CDR3 spans 18 residues, from the cysteine through the phenylalanine. No DNA sequence is on record. Reading the germline V gene (reference sequence) gives CDR1 LNHDA and CDR2 SQIVND. With no count recorded, this clonotype is classed as medium-sized (0.01 to 0.1%) from frequency. Its antigen is currently not known. Multiplex PCR with a touch-down protocol amplified TRB rearrangements, with the TRB-A and TRB-B primer pools combined in a single tube. Illumina adapters and sample indices were added to the amplicons through two consecutive PCR reactions performed with Phusion HS II polymerase. Amplicons were gel-purified with the NucleoSpin Gel and PCR Clean-up kit, then quantified by Qubit and quality-checked on an Agilent 2100 Bioanalyzer. Libraries were sequenced on an Illumina MiSeq using 600-cycle, single-indexed, paired-end runs. For the original study's pipeline: TRB reads were aligned and assembled with MiXCR version 2.1.12 using the default MiXCR reference library. A clone was defined by each unique CDR3 nucleotide sequence, and the analysis included only productive sequences with two or more reads. To assess repertoire diversity, an R script computed alpha-parameterized diversity profiles (alpha 0 to 5), which included the Shannon (alpha 1) and Simpson (alpha 2) indices. The tcR package was used to compute combinatorial TRB VJ usage, and cohorts were compared on this usage by principal component analysis with ade4. TCRbeta CDR3s were clustered with GLIPH on cohort pairs matched by age and read depth, and cluster frequencies were compared by Wilcoxon test. Following reprocessing of the reads by TCRdb, the data hold one row per CDR3 protein sequence and no DNA is available. What appears here as the V and J calls and clone size reflects TCRdb's work, not the paper's. The sample has roughly 6,800 distinct CDR3 sequences on record. The top ten clonotypes cover less than 35% of the sample.

The same sample was also studied in work on T cell repertoires in aging, cancer and after chemotherapy. As the second publication notes: Six donor age groups were covered, ranging from 30 or younger up to 70 or older, and each group contained at least three individuals. TCR repertoires from healthy donor controls were recorded over periods of several months to years and showed clear clonal overlap between repeated samplings. The full dataset contained several million TCR reads. Compared with age-matched healthy donors, untreated patients with either hematological or solid cancers had significantly lower TCR diversity in the blood along with higher clonality. In healthy donors, the drop in TCR diversity with age came mainly from a loss of richness, whereas in cancer patients a loss of evenness also played a part. An increase in median generation probability over the chemotherapy interval was observed in both cancer cohorts, suggesting that the repertoire was reconstituted through rebound thymic output. According to the authors, the repertoire data do not permit conclusions about immunological memory after chemotherapy. To look at immunoaging and at how T cells reconstitute after chemotherapy, the study profiled TCR beta repertoires in peripheral blood from both healthy donors and cancer patients. Alongside approximately 97 healthy donors serving as a reference group, the cohort included 200 to 250 cancer patients, of whom 90 to 94 had hematological cancers and more than 120 had solid cancers. TRB sequences were processed with MiXCR versions 2.12 and 3.0.5. Shannon diversity, evenness, clonality (one minus evenness), and alpha-parameterized diversity profiles from alpha 0 to 5 were included as repertoire metrics. Generation probabilities of clones in paired pre- and post-chemotherapy samples were computed with the IGoR algorithm.

The sequence links TRBV19 to TRBJ2-2; with no DNA, the TCRdb D assignment of TRBD2 cannot be verified. This clonotype was obtained from a human donor in good health. Sequencing was done on a sample of peripheral blood. The CDR3 protein sequence reads: CASSIGSGRPGRGGELFF.